This TCR beta chain originates from a study of blood T cell repertoires in COVID-19. Overall study context: Specimens from acute and convalescent COVID-19 originated in the United States, Italy and Spain.

The CDR3 covers 17 residues. With 0 bases removed from V and 4 bases from J, the gap between germline ends came to 17 bases. CDR1 and CDR2 (germline): SGDLS, YYNGEE. Original methodology: Quantification of nucleated cells was approximated via reference gene primer amplification. Produced via immunoSEQ multiplex PCR; TCRdb's table is partial and in-frame only. That table gives V, J and clone size, and the DNA gave D and trimming. The data contain about 210,000 clones, around 80% of them singletons. The sample was peripheral blood. V is TRBV9 and J is TRBJ2-1; possibly TRBD2 for D (7 bases). This receptor was obtained from a woman of 80 years or more with COVID-19, enrolled during active disease. Here the CDR3 reads CASSVGGLAAAYNEQFF. The CDR3 bases are TGTGCCAGCAGCGTAGGGGGGCTAGCGGCCGCTTACAATGAGCAGTTCTTC. Variable domain in full (rest from reference TRBV9 and TRBJ2-1): DSGVTQTPKHLITATGQRVTLRCSPRSGDLSVYWYQQSLDQGLQFLIQYYNGEERAKGNILERFSAQQFPDLHSELNLSSLELGDSALYFCASSVGGLAAAYNEQFFGPGTRLTVL.